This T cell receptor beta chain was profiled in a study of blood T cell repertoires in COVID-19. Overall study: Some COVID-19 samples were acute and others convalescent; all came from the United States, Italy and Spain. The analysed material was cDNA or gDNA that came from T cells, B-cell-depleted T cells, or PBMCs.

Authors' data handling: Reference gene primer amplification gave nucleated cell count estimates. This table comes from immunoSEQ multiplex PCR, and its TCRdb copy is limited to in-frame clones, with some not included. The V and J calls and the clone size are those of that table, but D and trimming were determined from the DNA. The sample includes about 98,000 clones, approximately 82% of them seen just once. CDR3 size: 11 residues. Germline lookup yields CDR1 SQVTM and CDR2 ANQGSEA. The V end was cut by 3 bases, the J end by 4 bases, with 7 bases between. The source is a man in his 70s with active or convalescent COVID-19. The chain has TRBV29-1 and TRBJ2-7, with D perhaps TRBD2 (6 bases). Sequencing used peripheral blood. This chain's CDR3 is CSVDGGYEQYF. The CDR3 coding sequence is TGCAGCGTTGACGGGGGTTACGAGCAGTACTTC.